This entry describes one TCR beta chain. Losses at the gene ends were 7 bases for V and 3 bases for J; bases not matched to a gene: 9. The CDR3 runs 15 residues. Germline V gene lookup returns CDR1 LNHDA and CDR2 SQIVND (reference sequence). CD8+ and CD4+ T cells taken from blood had their TCR beta sequenced. Each multiple sclerosis control was a treatment-naive patient with relapsing-remitting disease that was either stable or active. TEMRA cells were FACS-enriched, unlike CD8+ and CD4+ T cells, which were negatively isolated. Reverse transcription of about 0.5 to 1 ug RNA was carried out with random hexamers. TCRdb re-analysed the immunoSEQ multiplex PCR reads in MiXCR, keeping a single row per CDR3 protein. Of 250,000 to 300,000 distinct CDR3 sequences in the sample, approximately 85% are singletons; the top ten hold over 0.1%. The data stem from a study of CD8 T cells in Susac syndrome.

The specimen sequenced was CD8+ T cells from PBMCs. This clonotype originated in a human donor with multiple sclerosis. The chain employs TRBV19 and TRBJ1-2; TRBD1 aligns across 9 bases. As DNA, the CDR3 is TGTGCCAGTACCCCGGGACAGGGACTATACTATGGCTACACCTTC. This codes for CASTPGQGLYYGYTF.